This entry lists 8 T cell receptor beta chains sequenced from one sample in a study of spatial heterogeneity in lung cancer. Indicated time point: sample taken at primary tumor resection. No cells were sorted before sequencing. The whole RNA sequenced was extracted from tumor, nontumor lung or frozen PBMC. MiXCR, run by TCRdb on the 5' RACE reads, gives a single entry per CDR3 protein. The data show approximately 49,000 distinct CDR3 sequences, roughly 5.7% seen once. The sample here was PBMCs, taken at surgery. These receptor sequences come from a male donor with early-stage non-small cell lung cancer.

This clonotype came up many times. CDR3 coding DNA: TGCAGTGCTAGATCAGGGCAGCCCCAGCATTTT. It codes for CSARSGQPQHF. J is TRBJ1-5 and V is TRBV20-1; perhaps TRBD1 as D (5 bases). V was cut by 2 bases and J by 7 bases, with 6 bases left in between. The germline gives CDR1 DFQATT, CDR2 SNEGSKA (reference sequence). The CDR3 is made up of 11 amino acids.

A remark on this clonotype: This could be a read error, since a much larger clone is one nucleotide away. V gene TRBV6-5 combines with J gene TRBJ1-1; no clear D gene. CDR1 MNHEY and CDR2 SVGAGI come from the germline V gene. With 2 bases removed from V and 1 base from J, the gap between germline ends came to 11 bases. The CDR3 is 15 amino acids. In nucleotides, the CDR3 is TGTGCCAGCAGTTACGCTAGGGTAACGAACACTGAAGCTTTCTTT. Amino acid sequence: CASSYARVTNTEAFF.

This clonotype has ten or more counts. This sequence joins TRBV18 and TRBJ1-1; unclear D gene. Germline V gives CDR1 KGHSH, CDR2 LQKENI. This CDR3 spans 13 amino acids. The V gene lost 2 bases and the J gene lost 6 bases, with 10 bases spanning the gap. The CDR3 DNA sequence: TGTGCCAGCTCACCATCATCGGCCCCTGAAGCTTTCTTT. Amino acids: CASSPSSAPEAFF. Drawing the rest from reference TRBV18 and TRBJ1-1, the complete variable domain is NAGVMQNPRHLVRRRGQEARLRCSPMKGHSHVYWYRQLPEEGLKFMVYLQKENIIDESGMPKERFSAEFPKEGPSILRIQQVVRGDSAAYFCASSPSSAPEAFFGQGTRLTVV.

This clonotype has ten or more counts. This chain joins TRBV20-1 and TRBJ2-7; 7 nucleotides align to TRBD2. V was pared by 2 bases and J by 7 bases, with 17 bases of the junction left unmatched. Germline values: CDR1 DFQATT, CDR2 SNEGSKA (reference sequence). CDR3 size: 16 residues. CDR3: CSARPAAGRPLEEQYF. The DNA for the CDR3 is TGCAGTGCTAGACCGGCAGCGGGACGCCCGTTAGAGGAGCAGTACTTC.

This clonotype was observed a handful of times. The chain links TRBV7-2 to TRBJ2-5, with TRBD2 matching over 15 bases. V trimming: 5 bases; J trimming: 4 bases; junction bases outside the gene matches: 5. The CDR3 runs 16 residues. CDR1 and CDR2 from the germline V gene are SGHTA and FQGNSA. CDR3: CASSTRTSGRGETQYF. CDR3 DNA sequence: TGTGCCAGCAGCACACGGACTAGCGGGAGGGGAGAGACCCAGTACTTC.

CDR3 loop: CASSVGTGEAGANVLTF. The CDR3 DNA reads as TGTGCCAGCAGCGTAGGGACAGGGGAGGCAGGGGCCAACGTCCTGACTTTC. The chain has TRBV9 and TRBJ2-6, with 9 bases that match TRBD1. After removal of 0 bases from V and 4 bases from J, the junction contained 5 bases not matched to a gene. Germline lookup yields CDR1 SGDLS and CDR2 YYNGEE. CDR3 length equals 17 residues.

The chain joins TRBV20-1 to TRBJ1-1; D call uncertain. V lost 4 bases, J lost 0 bases, and 9 bases lay in between. The CDR3 runs 13 residues. Per the germline V gene, CDR1 is DFQATT and CDR2 is SNEGSKA (reference sequence). CDR3 sequence: CSANEEVNTEAFF. The CDR3 DNA follows: TGCAGTGCTAACGAGGAGGTGAACACTGAAGCTTTCTTT.

This clonotype was observed at least ten times. This sequence joins TRBV30 and TRBJ2-3, with D uncertain. V lost 2 bases and J lost 4, with 7 bases in between. Germline V CDR1 and CDR2: GTSNPN, SVGIG (reference sequence). This CDR3 has 12 amino acids. The CDR3 region is CAWSSSPDTQYF. The CDR3 nucleotides read TGTGCCTGGAGTAGCTCGCCAGATACGCAGTATTTT. Filled out from reference TRBV30 and TRBJ2-3, the complete variable domain reads SQTIHQWPATLVQPVGSPLSLECTVEGTSNPNLYWYRQAAGRGLQLLFYSVGIGQISSEVPQNLSASRPQDRQFILSSKKLLLSDSGFYLCAWSSSPDTQYFGPGTRLTVL.